These 26 T cell receptor beta chains came from one sample sequenced in a study of blood T cell repertoires in COVID-19. Produced via immunoSEQ multiplex PCR; TCRdb's table is partial and in-frame only. The data contain around 70,000 clones, 75% to 90% of them singletons. The sample comprised peripheral blood. The receptors here all came from a man between 65 and 85 years old who had recovered from COVID-19.

The V gene is TRBV19, the J gene TRBJ2-3; TRBD2 agrees at 9 bases. Trimming cost V 7 bases and J 3 bases; bases outside gene matches: 2. The CDR3 is 13 residues long. CDR1 and CDR2 (germline): LNHDA, SQIVND (reference sequence). The CDR3 protein is CASNSGRTDTQYF. In DNA, the CDR3 is TGTGCCAGTAATAGCGGGAGAACAGATACGCAGTATTTT.

This sequence joins TRBV9 and TRBJ2-2; D perhaps matches TRBD1 (5 bases). CDR3 size: 14 residues. V was shortened by 1 base and J by 1 base, with 5 bases between the two germline ends. CDR1 is SGDLS, CDR2 YYNGEE, per germline. CDR3 sequence (DNA): TGTGCCAGCAGCGTACAGGGGAACACCGGGGAGCTGTTTTTT. Translation gives CASSVQGNTGELFF. Complete variable domain (other parts from reference TRBV9 and TRBJ2-2): DSGVTQTPKHLITATGQRVTLRCSPRSGDLSVYWYQQSLDQGLQFLIQYYNGEERAKGNILERFSAQQFPDLHSELNLSSLELGDSALYFCASSVQGNTGELFFGEGSRLTVL.

V gene TRBV4-3 combines with J gene TRBJ2-1; 12 bases fit TRBD1. The V and J ends lost 0 bases and 8 bases, in that order; junction bases with no gene match: 11. This CDR3 contains 18 residues. In germline, CDR1 is LGHNA, CDR2 YSLEER. CDR3 loop: CASSQDFPTGQGADEQFF. As DNA, the CDR3 is TGCGCCAGCAGCCAAGATTTCCCCACGGGACAGGGGGCGGATGAGCAGTTCTTC.

V gene TRBV7-2 combines with J gene TRBJ2-7; 8 nucleotides line up with TRBD1. Losses at the gene ends were 2 bases for V and 12 bases for J; bases not matched to a gene: 15. The CDR3 has 15 amino acids. Looked up from germline, CDR1 is SGHTA and CDR2 is FQGNSA. As DNA, the CDR3 is TGTGCCAGCAGCTTACAAGGACAGGGAGGCAGCTCCCCGTACTTC. It encodes CASSLQGQGGSSPYF.

V is TRBV7-6 and J is TRBJ1-2, with D possibly TRBD1 on 6 matching bases. The V gene's germline CDR1 is SGHVS and CDR2 FNYEAQ. Trimming cost V 1 base and J 4 bases, with 13 bases left between them. The CDR3 spans 15 residues. CDR3: CASSLDIQGIYGYTF. The CDR3 bases are TGTGCCAGCAGCTTAGACATTCAGGGGATCTATGGCTACACCTTC.

The rearrangement links TRBV6-2 or TRBV6-3 to TRBJ2-2, with TRBD1 identical over 8 bases. CDR1 is MNHEY, CDR2 SVGEGT, per germline. Germline trimming cut 0 bases from V and 7 bases from J; bases unmatched to any gene: 4. The CDR3 totals 15 residues. CDR3 amino acids: CASSYSRQGHGELFF. The CDR3 region has the DNA TGTGCCAGCAGTTACTCCAGACAGGGGCACGGGGAGCTGTTTTTT.

The rearrangement links TRBV4-1 to TRBJ2-5; TRBD2 matches at 12 bases. The CDR3 runs 15 residues. Looked up from germline, CDR1 is MGHRA and CDR2 is YSYEKL. V shed 5 bases and J 5 bases; nucleotides not matched to a gene: 6. CDR3 coding DNA: TGCGCCAGCAGCGGGAGACTAGCGGGAGCGGAGACCCAGTACTTC. It is translated as CASSGRLAGAETQYF.

The J gene is TRBJ2-3, the V gene TRBV11-3, with 8 bases lining up with TRBD2. The CDR3 loop spans 17 amino acids. V trimming: 1 base; J trimming: 3 bases; junction bases outside the gene matches: 9. The germline CDR1 and CDR2 sequences are SGHNT and YENEEA. The CDR3 reads CASSLGDGREGTDTQYF. The CDR3, as DNA: TGTGCCAGCAGCTTAGGTGACGGACGGGAGGGGACAGATACGCAGTATTTT. The whole variable domain, filled in from reference TRBV11-3 and TRBJ2-3, reads EAGVVQSPRYKIIEKKQPVAFWCNPISGHNTLYWYLQNLGQGPELLIRYENEEAVDDSQLPKDRFSAERLKGVDSTLKIQPAELGDSAVYLCASSLGDGREGTDTQYFGPGTRLTVL.

This clone was observed a handful of times. The chain combines TRBV28 with TRBJ1-2, with a possible D match to TRBD1 (5 bases). The V gene's germline CDR1 is MDHEN and CDR2 SYDVKM. The CDR3 loop spans 12 amino acids. With 3 bases removed from V and 8 bases from J, the gap between germline ends came to 10 bases. CDR3 protein: CASSLGGYGYTF. In nucleotides, the CDR3 is TGTGCCAGCAGTTTGGGGGGGTACGGCTACACCTTC.

About this clone: Other DNA sequences within the sample encode an identical CDR3. This chain joins TRBV7-9 and TRBJ1-5; D gene ambiguous. Trimming took 1 base from V and 4 from J, leaving 8 bases between them. Germline V gives CDR1 SEHNR, CDR2 FQNEAQ (reference sequence). The CDR3 has 14 amino acids. CDR3 bases: TGTGCCAGCAGCTTAGGGGGAGAGAATCAGCCCCAGCATTTT. This translates into CASSLGGENQPQHF.

J is TRBJ2-1 and V is TRBV6-2 or TRBV6-3, with D perhaps TRBD2 (6 bases). Trimming left V 5 bases short and J 2 bases short, with 13 bases between. The CDR3 length is 15 residues. The germline V gene has CDR1 MNHEY and CDR2 SVGEGT. CDR3 sequence: CASSPSGAAYNEQFF. The CDR3 coding sequence is TGTGCCAGCAGTCCGTCGGGAGCGGCCTACAATGAGCAGTTCTTC.

V usage is TRBV29-1 and J usage is TRBJ2-7; 7 bases match TRBD1. With V trimmed by 4 bases and J by 4 bases, 4 bases remained unmatched. CDR3 length equals 12 residues. Germline-derived CDR1 and CDR2 are SQVTM and ANQGSEA. The CDR3 sequence: CSVVVRGYEQYF. The CDR3 DNA sequence: TGCAGCGTTGTAGTCAGGGGGTACGAGCAGTACTTC.

The J gene is TRBJ1-5, the V gene TRBV20-1; D might be TRBD1 (6 bases). With 3 bases removed from V and 1 base from J, the gap between germline ends came to 13 bases. CDR3 length: 15 residues. Germline-derived CDR1 and CDR2 are DFQATT and SNEGSKA (reference sequence). This chain's CDR3 is CSASSGTTSNQPQHF. CDR3 in DNA: TGCAGTGCTAGTTCTGGGACAACCAGCAATCAGCCCCAGCATTTT.

This clone was seen a handful of times. The chain carries TRBV30 and TRBJ2-3; D is possibly TRBD2 (6 bases). Trimming stripped 8 bases from V and 2 bases from J, with 17 bases between. This CDR3 is 14 amino acids long. Germline V gene data show CDR1 as GTSNPN and CDR2 as SVGIG (reference sequence). The CDR3, as DNA: TGTGCCCTGGGGCCGGGAGAGGTCACAGATACGCAGTATTTT. Amino acids: CALGPGEVTDTQYF. Full variable domain (missing parts from reference TRBV30 and TRBJ2-3): SQTIHQWPATLVQPVGSPLSLECTVEGTSNPNLYWYRQAAGRGLQLLFYSVGIGQISSEVPQNLSASRPQDRQFILSSKKLLLSDSGFYLCALGPGEVTDTQYFGPGTRLTVL.

V gene TRBV6-5 combines with J gene TRBJ1-1; D may be TRBD1 (5 bases). The CDR3 is made up of 14 amino acids. Per germline, CDR1 MNHEY and CDR2 SVGAGI. Trimming shortened V by 5 bases and J by 4 bases, and 14 bases separated the two germline ends. CDR3 DNA sequence: TGTGCCAGCAGTCAGGGACTGGCGGGCACTGAAGCTTTCTTT. This encodes CASSQGLAGTEAFF.

The V call is TRBV9, the J call TRBJ2-2; 9 positions agree with TRBD2. V gave up 7 bases and J gave up 7 bases; unmatched junction bases: 5. The CDR3 has 13 residues. Germline CDR1 reads SGDLS; CDR2 reads YYNGEE. This chain's CDR3 is CASRAGGYGELFF. Written as DNA, the CDR3 is TGTGCCAGCCGCGCGGGGGGGTACGGGGAGCTGTTTTTT.

This clone has only one observation. The CDR3 reads CASSSNDRQETQYF. Here the CDR3 DNA reads TGTGCCAGCAGCTCAAACGACAGGCAAGAGACCCAGTACTTC. This chain connects TRBV7-7 to TRBJ2-5, with TRBD1 as a possible D gene (6 bases). Germline lookup yields CDR1 SSHAT and CDR2 FNYEAQ (reference sequence). V was shortened by 4 bases and J by 2 bases, with 11 bases between the two germline ends. CDR3 length: 14 residues.

This clone was seen only once. The chain joins TRBV28 to TRBJ2-7; 11 nucleotides align to TRBD1. Looked up from germline, CDR1 is MDHEN and CDR2 is SYDVKM. The V gene end was trimmed by 7 bases and the J gene end by 1 base; junction bases not matched to a gene: 9. This CDR3 contains 16 residues. DNA of the CDR3: TGTGCCAGCAACACCCCGGGACAGGGGGTATCCTACGAGCAGTACTTC. Its translation: CASNTPGQGVSYEQYF.

The rearrangement joins TRBV7-2 to TRBJ1-6; 8 bases are a match to TRBD1. CDR1 SGHTA and CDR2 FQGNSA come from the germline V gene. The CDR3 has 16 residues. Unmatched junction bases numbered 6, after V lost 1 base and J lost 7 bases. The DNA of the CDR3 is TGTGCCAGCAGCTTAGGTAGGACAGGGTCGAATTCACCCCTCCACTTT. This encodes CASSLGRTGSNSPLHF.

This clone has just a few counts. The chain employs TRBV7-9 and TRBJ2-2; 7 bases map to TRBD1. Germline values: CDR1 SEHNR, CDR2 FQNEAQ (reference sequence). The trim removed 5 bases at V and 2 bases at J, leaving 2 bases unmatched. The CDR3 length is 14 residues. CDR3 amino acids: CASSRQGNTGELFF. As DNA, the CDR3 is TGTGCCAGCAGCCGACAGGGAAACACCGGGGAGCTGTTTTTT.

This clone was picked up a small number of times. The chain joins TRBV27 to TRBJ1-6; no clear D gene. The CDR3 totals 13 residues. Germline V CDR1 and CDR2: MNHEY, SMNVEV (reference sequence). Trimming removed 1 base at V and 8 bases at J, with 6 bases between. The CDR3 DNA reads TGTGCCAGCAGTTTATTCTTAGATTCACCCCTCCACTTT. Its protein is CASSLFLDSPLHF.

The rearrangement joins TRBV6-2 or TRBV6-3 to TRBJ1-6; D is undetermined. Between the trimmed V and J ends, which lost 6 bases and 8 bases, there was a span of 17 bases. CDR1 is MNHEY, CDR2 SVGEGT, per germline. CDR3 length: 15 residues. Here the CDR3 reads CASSPATDGDSPLHF. The CDR3 coding sequence is TGTGCCAGCAGCCCCGCGACGGACGGGGATTCACCCCTCCACTTT.

The chain employs TRBV29-1 and TRBJ2-5; D perhaps matches TRBD2 (7 bases). The CDR3 runs 14 residues. Germline V gene data show CDR1 as SQVTM and CDR2 as ANQGSEA. V was cut by 3 bases and J by 5 bases, with 16 bases left in between. CDR3 amino acids: CSVDAGALRETQYF. Written as DNA, the CDR3 is TGCAGCGTTGACGCGGGGGCCCTCAGGGAGACCCAGTACTTC.

J is TRBJ2-1 and V is TRBV19; TRBD2 agrees at 9 bases. The CDR3 spans 14 residues. Looked up from germline, CDR1 is LNHDA and CDR2 is SQIVND (reference sequence). The V segment lost 1 base and the J segment 9 bases; nucleotides outside the gene matches: 4. CDR3 loop: CASSIAETSGEQFF. The CDR3 nucleotides are TGTGCCAGTAGTATAGCGGAGACTAGCGGTGAGCAGTTCTTC.

The chain joins TRBV7-2 to TRBJ1-1, with unresolved D. Trimming left V 2 bases short and J 6 bases short, with 16 bases between. This CDR3 has 15 amino acids. Germline V gene sequence: CDR1 SGHTA, CDR2 FQGNSA. For the CDR3, the DNA is TGTGCCAGCAGCTTACTACCCGGGGTACGCGCTGAAGCTTTCTTT. Translated, it gives CASSLLPGVRAEAFF.

The CDR3 sequence is CASSVTGLNTGELFF. The CDR3 coding sequence is TGCGCCAGCAGTGTGACGGGGTTGAACACCGGGGAGCTGTTTTTT. The chain couples TRBV10-1 to TRBJ2-2, with D possibly being TRBD2 (5 bases). Germline lookup yields CDR1 WNHNN and CDR2 SYGVQD (reference sequence). Deletions cut 4 bases from V and 1 base from J, with 10 bases between. This CDR3 is built from 15 residues.